This T cell receptor (beta chain) was found in a study of shared clonotypes between healthy human individuals. Study observations and caveats: Larger estimated richness was generally recorded for naive subsets relative to memory subsets.

The authors divided CD4+ cells into CD45RA+ naive and CD45RA-negative memory subsets. Deletions cut 4 bases from V and 0 bases from J, with 13 bases between. CDR1 ENHRY and CDR2 SYGVKD come from the germline V gene. This CDR3 is built from 15 residues. The table came from immunoSEQ multiplex PCR; TCRdb's copy has only in-frame clones and leaves some out. The sample records 2.3 million or so clones, 90% to 95% being singletons. As to this clone: Its antigen is not identified.

The V gene is TRBV10-3, the J gene TRBJ2-7; D not resolved. Sequencing was performed on naive CD4+ T cells from PBMCs. Stated subset: CD45RA+ positively selected. The clonotype comes from a man between 18 and 35 years old in good health. Some clones in this sample may be carry-over from other donors' samples. The CDR3 DNA sequence: TGTGCCATCAGTGGAAAGGCAACCATCTCCTACGAGCAGTACTTC. Amino acids: CAISGKATISYEQYF.